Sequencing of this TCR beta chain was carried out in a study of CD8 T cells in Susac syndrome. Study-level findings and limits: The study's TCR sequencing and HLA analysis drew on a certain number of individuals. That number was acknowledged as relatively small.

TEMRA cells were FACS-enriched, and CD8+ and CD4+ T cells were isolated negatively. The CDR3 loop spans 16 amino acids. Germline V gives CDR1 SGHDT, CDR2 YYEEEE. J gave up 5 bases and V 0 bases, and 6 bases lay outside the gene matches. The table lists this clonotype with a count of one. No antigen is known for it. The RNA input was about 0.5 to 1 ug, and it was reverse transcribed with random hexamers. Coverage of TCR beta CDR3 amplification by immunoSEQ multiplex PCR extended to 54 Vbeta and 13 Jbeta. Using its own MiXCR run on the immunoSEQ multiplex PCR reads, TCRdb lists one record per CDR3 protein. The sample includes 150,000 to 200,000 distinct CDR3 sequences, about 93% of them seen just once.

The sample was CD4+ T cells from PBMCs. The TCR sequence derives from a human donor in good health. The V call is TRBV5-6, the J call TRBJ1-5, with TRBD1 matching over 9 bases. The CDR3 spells CASSLGGDRADQPQHF. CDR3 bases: TGTGCCAGCAGCTTGGGGGGGGACAGGGCGGATCAGCCCCAGCATTTT. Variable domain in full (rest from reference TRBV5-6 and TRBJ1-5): DAGVTQSPTHLIKTRGQQVTLRCSPKSGHDTVSWYQQALGQGPQFIFQYYEEEERQRGNFPDRFSGHQFPNYSSELNVNALLLGDSALYLCASSLGGDRADQPQHFGDGTRLSIL.